Presented here are 4 T cell receptor beta chains from one specimen sequenced in a study of technical replicates of blood from several donors. The repertoire was sequenced with immunoSEQ multiplex PCR; TCRdb's copy has only in-frame clones and lacks some. The table lists about 76,000 clones, approximately 86% of them singletons. Input material: PBMCs. Receptor source: a human donor in good health. Some clones in this sample may be carry-over from other donors' samples.

This CDR3 reads CASSGGQVVSGANVLTF. CDR3 bases: TGTGCCAGCAGTGGGGGACAGGTGGTCTCAGGGGCCAACGTCCTGACTTTC. This sequence joins TRBV2 and TRBJ2-6; 8 positions agree with TRBD1. CDR3 size: 17 residues. Germline CDR1 and CDR2: SNHLY and FYNNEI. Losses at the gene ends were 4 bases for V and 4 bases for J; bases not matched to a gene: 9.

The chain has TRBV15 and TRBJ2-5; maybe TRBD2 (7 bases). From germline, CDR1 is LNHNV and CDR2 YYDKDF (reference sequence). The CDR3 loop spans 13 amino acids. Trimming pared 9 bases from V and 5 bases from J, leaving 16 bases between. As DNA, the CDR3 is TGTGCCACTACCAGGGGAGGGTCGGAGACCCAGTACTTC. Protein: CATTRGGSETQYF.

The rearrangement links TRBV2 to TRBJ2-4; no definite D call. From germline, CDR1 is SNHLY and CDR2 FYNNEI. This CDR3 region has 13 residues. Trimming took off 8 bases at V and 2 bases at J, with 10 bases between the two ends. The CDR3 DNA sequence: TGTGCCAGCGGTAGCTTTTCCAAAAACATTCAGTACTTC. Translation: CASGSFSKNIQYF.

This clone has more than one count but fewer than ten. The chain is built from TRBV29-1 and TRBJ1-1; D not resolved. The CDR3 is 11 amino acids. Germline CDR1 SQVTM, CDR2 ANQGSEA. Trimming took off 5 bases at V and 1 base at J, with 5 bases between the two ends. CDR3: CSVYRNTEAFF. The DNA for the CDR3 is TGCAGCGTTTACAGGAACACTGAAGCTTTCTTT.